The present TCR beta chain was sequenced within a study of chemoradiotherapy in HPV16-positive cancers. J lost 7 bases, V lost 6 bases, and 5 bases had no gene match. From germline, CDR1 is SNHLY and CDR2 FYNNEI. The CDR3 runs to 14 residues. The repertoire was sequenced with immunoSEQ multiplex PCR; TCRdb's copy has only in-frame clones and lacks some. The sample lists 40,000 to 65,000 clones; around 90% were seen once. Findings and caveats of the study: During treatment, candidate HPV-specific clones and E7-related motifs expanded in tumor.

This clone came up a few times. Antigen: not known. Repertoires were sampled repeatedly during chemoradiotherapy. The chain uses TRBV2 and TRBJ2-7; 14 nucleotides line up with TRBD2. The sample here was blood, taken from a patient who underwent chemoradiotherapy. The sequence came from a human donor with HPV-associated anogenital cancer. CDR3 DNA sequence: TGTGCCAGCAGGGCCGGGACTAGCGGGGGAGAGCAGTACTTC. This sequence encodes CASRAGTSGGEQYF. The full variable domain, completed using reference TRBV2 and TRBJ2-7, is EPEVTQTPSHQVTQMGQEVILRCVPISNHLYFYWYRQILGQKVEFLVSFYNNEISEKSEIFDDQFSVERPDGSNFTLKIRSTKLEDSAMYFCASRAGTSGGEQYFGPGTRLTVT.